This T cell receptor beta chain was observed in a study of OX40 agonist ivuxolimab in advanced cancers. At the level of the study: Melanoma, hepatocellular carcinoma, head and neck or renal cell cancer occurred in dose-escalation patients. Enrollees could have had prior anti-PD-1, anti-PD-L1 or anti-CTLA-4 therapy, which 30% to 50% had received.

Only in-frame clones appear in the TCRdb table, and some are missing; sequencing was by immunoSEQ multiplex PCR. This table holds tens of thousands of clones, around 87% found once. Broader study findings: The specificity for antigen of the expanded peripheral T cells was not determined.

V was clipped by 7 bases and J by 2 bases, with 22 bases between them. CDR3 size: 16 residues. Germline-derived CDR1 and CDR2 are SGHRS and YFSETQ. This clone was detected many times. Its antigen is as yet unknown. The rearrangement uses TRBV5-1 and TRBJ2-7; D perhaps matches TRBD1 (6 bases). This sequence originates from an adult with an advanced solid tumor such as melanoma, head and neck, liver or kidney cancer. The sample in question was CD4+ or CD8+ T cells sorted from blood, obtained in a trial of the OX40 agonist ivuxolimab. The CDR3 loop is CASLPGHRDNTYEQYF. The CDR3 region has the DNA TGCGCCAGCCTGCCCGGACATCGGGACAACACCTACGAGCAGTACTTC.